The 22 T cell receptor beta chains presented below share a single source sample, sequenced in a study of OX40 agonist ivuxolimab in advanced cancers. TCRdb keeps only in-frame clones here, not all; method: immunoSEQ multiplex PCR. The sample lists tens of thousands of clones, roughly 86% occurring once. Source: CD4+ or CD8+ T cells sorted from blood, taken in a trial of the OX40 agonist ivuxolimab. Receptor source: an adult with an advanced solid tumor such as melanoma, head and neck, liver or kidney cancer.

This clone was seen only once. The chain joins TRBV11-2 to TRBJ2-7; D may be TRBD1 (6 bases). Germline V gene sequence: CDR1 SGHAT, CDR2 FQNNGV. This CDR3 is built from 12 residues. Between the trimmed V and J ends, which lost 5 bases and 4 bases, there was a span of 9 bases. The DNA of the CDR3 is TGTGCCAGCAGCACACAGGGTTACGAGCAGTACTTC. This sequence encodes CASSTQGYEQYF.

The rearrangement links TRBV28 to TRBJ1-4; possibly TRBD1 for D (6 bases). Germline CDR1 reads MDHEN; CDR2 reads SYDVKM. The V gene lost 8 bases and the J gene lost 4 bases, with 11 bases spanning the gap. This CDR3 has 13 amino acids. This CDR3 is CASLDRNNEKLFF. The CDR3 region has the DNA TGTGCCAGCCTCGACAGGAATAATGAAAAACTGTTTTTT.

Only a few counts were recorded for this clone. The chain carries TRBV7-6 and TRBJ1-1; D unresolved. Germline V gene sequence: CDR1 SGHVS, CDR2 FNYEAQ. Trimming cost V 3 bases and J 2 bases, with 7 bases left between them. The CDR3 is 13 residues long. This chain's CDR3 is CASSLWGNTEAFF. In DNA, the CDR3 is TGTGCCAGCAGCTTGTGGGGAAACACTGAAGCTTTCTTT.

The chain employs TRBV30 and TRBJ1-2, with 10 bases that match TRBD1. The CDR3 is 14 residues long. V trimming: 2 bases; J trimming: 7 bases; junction bases outside the gene matches: 7. Germline V gives CDR1 GTSNPN, CDR2 SVGIG (reference sequence). CDR3 residues: CAWSIDRGQCGYTF. The DNA for the CDR3 is TGTGCCTGGAGTATCGACAGGGGGCAGTGTGGCTACACCTTC.

The chain links TRBV6-5 to TRBJ1-1; perhaps TRBD1 as D (6 bases). Germline CDR1 and CDR2: MNHEY and SVGAGI. The CDR3 totals 14 residues. Trimming took off 2 bases at V and 1 base at J, with 8 bases between the two ends. The CDR3 bases are TGTGCCAGCAGTTACGTAGGGGGGAACACTGAAGCTTTCTTT. As protein: CASSYVGGNTEAFF.

In its sample, this clone was seen once. The V and J genes are TRBV10-3 and TRBJ1-1; D is uncertain. Germline V gives CDR1 ENHRY, CDR2 SYGVKD. This CDR3 is 13 amino acids long. V lost 5 bases to trimming and J lost 1 base, with 8 bases between them. The CDR3 protein is CAISSFGNTEAFF. For the CDR3, the DNA is TGTGCCATCAGTAGCTTCGGGAACACTGAAGCTTTCTTT.

V and J are TRBV30 and TRBJ2-7; 16 bases agree with TRBD2. The V gene end was trimmed by 8 bases and the J gene end by 5 bases; junction bases not matched to a gene: 9. This CDR3 contains 15 residues. The germline V gene encodes CDR1 GTSNPN and CDR2 SVGIG (reference sequence). The CDR3 loop is CAGSGTSGRVHEQYF. CDR3 sequence (DNA): TGTGCCGGCTCCGGGACTAGCGGGAGGGTCCACGAGCAGTACTTC.

The chain combines TRBV5-7 with TRBJ2-7, with no clear D. TRBV5-7 falls under the ORF class, with uncertain function. V dropped 4 bases and J dropped 2 bases, with 10 bases sitting between them. The CDR3 covers 13 residues. The DNA of the CDR3 is TGTGCCAGCAGCCCCCGGGCTACCTACGAGCAGTACGTC. Protein sequence: CASSPRATYEQYV.

On this clone itself: The junction does not match germline at one end; this may be a read error. The chain recombines TRBV29-1 with TRBJ1-2; TRBD1 might be the D (6 bases). Germline loops: CDR1 SQVTM, CDR2 ANQGSEA. This CDR3 comprises 13 residues. This CDR3 is CSDEEGGGDGYTF. The CDR3 DNA follows: TGCAGCGATGAAGAGGGAGGGGGTGATGGCTACACCTTC. Variable domain in full (rest from reference TRBV29-1 and TRBJ1-2): SAVISQKPSRDICQRGTSLTIQCQVDSQVTMMFWYRQQPGQSLTLIATANQGSEATYESGFVIDKFPISRPNLTFSTLTVSNMSPEDSSIYLCSDEEGGGDGYTFGSGTRLTVV.

The chain joins TRBV27 to TRBJ2-1; the D gene is possibly TRBD2 (7 bases). Germline V gives CDR1 MNHEY, CDR2 SMNVEV (reference sequence). Between the trimmed V and J ends, which lost 7 bases and 2 bases, there was a span of 12 bases. CDR3 size: 14 residues. The CDR3 here is CASTDGGPYNEQFF. In DNA, the CDR3 is TGTGCCAGCACGGACGGGGGGCCCTACAATGAGCAGTTCTTC.

The chain combines TRBV15 with TRBJ2-5, with D maybe TRBD2 (7 bases). With 0 bases removed from V and 3 bases from J, the gap between germline ends came to 14 bases. Germline assignment: CDR1 LNHNV and CDR2 YYDKDF (reference sequence). The CDR3 is 16 residues long. The CDR3 spells CATSRDLGGLEETQYF. The DNA of the CDR3 is TGTGCCACCAGCAGAGATCTCGGGGGGCTGGAAGAGACCCAGTACTTC.

V and J are TRBV27 and TRBJ1-1; no clear D gene. Germline assignment: CDR1 MNHEY and CDR2 SMNVEV (reference sequence). The CDR3 has 13 residues. Trimming took off 0 bases at V and 4 bases at J, with 6 bases between the two ends. CDR3 sequence reads: CASSLSSATEAFF. CDR3 DNA sequence: TGTGCCAGCAGTTTATCGTCCGCCACTGAAGCTTTCTTT.

The chain recombines TRBV9 with TRBJ1-1; D is unresolved. Per germline, CDR1 SGDLS and CDR2 YYNGEE. The CDR3 extends over 12 amino acids. Trimming pared 4 bases from V and 3 bases from J, leaving 7 bases between. CDR3 DNA: TGTGCCAGCAGCAAAGATTACACTGAAGCTTTCTTT. The encoded protein is CASSKDYTEAFF.

This chain joins TRBV7-9 and TRBJ1-2, with D possibly matching TRBD1 (5 bases). There are 13 residues in the CDR3. Trimming took 3 bases from V and 5 from J, leaving 10 bases between them. Looked up from germline, CDR1 is SEHNR and CDR2 is FQNEAQ (reference sequence). CDR3 residues: CASSLKGEYGYTF. CDR3 in DNA: TGTGCCAGCAGCTTGAAAGGGGAATATGGCTACACCTTC. The whole variable domain, remainder taken from reference TRBV7-9 and TRBJ1-2, is DTGVSQNPRHKITKRGQNVTFRCDPISEHNRLYWYRQTLGQGPEFLTYFQNEAQLEKSRLLSDRFSAERPKGSFSTLEIQRTEQGDSAMYLCASSLKGEYGYTFGSGTRLTVV.

The rearrangement links TRBV5-1 to TRBJ1-2; a possible D gene is TRBD1 (5 bases). The V end lost 0 bases, the J end lost 4 bases, and 10 bases lay between the germline ends. The length of the CDR3 is 14 residues. Germline-derived CDR1 and CDR2 are SGHRS and YFSETQ. The CDR3 sequence is CASSLAGFGYGYTF. The DNA for the CDR3 is TGCGCCAGCAGCTTGGCAGGGTTCGGCTATGGCTACACCTTC.

This clone ranks as medium-sized. The CDR3, as DNA: TGTGCCACCCTCCAGCGGGATGGGTACAATGAGCAGTTCTTC. Protein product: CATLQRDGYNEQFF. The chain joins TRBV19 to TRBJ2-1; the match to TRBD2 covers 7 bases. Germline loops: CDR1 LNHDA, CDR2 SQIVND (reference sequence). V gave up 10 bases and J gave up 4 bases; unmatched junction bases: 10. This CDR3 is built from 14 residues.

The chain combines TRBV15 with TRBJ2-4, with TRBD1 identical over 10 bases. V lost 4 bases and J lost 4; bases outside the gene matches: 7. CDR3 length: 16 residues. Germline CDR1 reads LNHNV; CDR2 reads YYDKDF (reference sequence). Here the CDR3 reads CATSTGQGDVKNIQYF. The CDR3 nucleotides are TGTGCCACCAGCACAGGACAGGGGGATGTAAAAAACATTCAGTACTTC.

V gene TRBV27 combines with J gene TRBJ1-2; D is undetermined. V shed 5 bases and J shed 6 bases, with 16 bases lying between them. Germline V gene sequence: CDR1 MNHEY, CDR2 SMNVEV (reference sequence). The CDR3 is made up of 14 amino acids. CDR3 DNA sequence: TGTGCCAGCAGTCCCATTCCCGGTGGGGATGGCTACACCTTC. It encodes CASSPIPGGDGYTF.

V gene TRBV6-5 combines with J gene TRBJ1-5; tentatively, D is TRBD1 (6 bases). V was clipped by 2 bases and J by 8 bases, with 16 bases between them. Germline V gene sequence: CDR1 MNHEY, CDR2 SVGAGI. This CDR3 is 15 amino acids long. In DNA form, the CDR3 reads TGTGCCAGCAGTTACGCGGGCAGGGGTAGTGAGCCCCAGCATTTT. Protein product: CASSYAGRGSEPQHF.

The V gene is TRBV4-1, the J gene TRBJ2-2, with 10 bases fitting TRBD1. CDR1 and CDR2 (germline): MGHRA, YSYEKL. The V and J ends lost 4 bases and 6 bases, in that order; junction bases with no gene match: 5. The length of the CDR3 is 15 residues. CDR3 coding DNA: TGCGCCAGCAGCCCGACAGGGGGCGCCCCCGGGGAGCTGTTTTTT. Encoded protein: CASSPTGGAPGELFF.

V is TRBV10-1 and J is TRBJ1-2; D not resolved. V lost 8 bases to trimming and J lost 3 bases, with 10 bases between them. The CDR3 is made up of 12 amino acids. CDR1 and CDR2 (germline): WNHNN, SYGVQD (reference sequence). CDR3 bases: TGCGCCAGCGGGCCGGGGTACTATGGCTACACCTTC. It specifies CASGPGYYGYTF.

The rearrangement uses TRBV5-6 and TRBJ1-4; a possible D gene is TRBD1 (5 bases). The V end lost 2 bases, the J end lost 5 bases, and 10 bases lay between the germline ends. The V gene's germline CDR1 is SGHDT and CDR2 YYEEEE. CDR3 length equals 14 residues. The CDR3 DNA reads as TGTGCCAGCAGCTTCGGGACGGGGAATGAAAAACTGTTTTTT. It specifies CASSFGTGNEKLFF.